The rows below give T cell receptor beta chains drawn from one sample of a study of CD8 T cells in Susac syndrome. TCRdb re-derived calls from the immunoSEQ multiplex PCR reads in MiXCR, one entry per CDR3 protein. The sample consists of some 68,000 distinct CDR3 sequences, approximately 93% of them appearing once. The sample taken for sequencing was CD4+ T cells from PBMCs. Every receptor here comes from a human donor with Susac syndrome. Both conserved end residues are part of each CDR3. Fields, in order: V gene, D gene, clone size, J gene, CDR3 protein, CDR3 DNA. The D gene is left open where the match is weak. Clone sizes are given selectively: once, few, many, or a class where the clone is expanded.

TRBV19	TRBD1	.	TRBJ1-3	CASRYEGTAGNTIYF	TGTGCCAGTAGATACGAAGGGACAGCTGGAAACACCATATATTTT
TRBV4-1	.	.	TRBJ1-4	CASSQGKTQGGFGEKLFF	TGCGCCAGCAGCCAAGGTAAGACACAGGGTGGATTTGGGGAAAAACTGTTTTTT
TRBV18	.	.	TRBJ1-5	CASSLPNQPQHF	TGTGCCAGCTCACTCCCGAATCAGCCCCAGCATTTT
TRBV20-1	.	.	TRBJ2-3	CSSGPWHFTDTQYF	TGCAGTTCGGGTCCCTGGCACTTCACAGATACGCAGTATTTT
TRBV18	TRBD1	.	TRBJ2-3	CASSPLGQGTSTDTQYF	TGTGCCAGCTCACCGCTGGGACAGGGTACGAGCACAGATACGCAGTATTTT
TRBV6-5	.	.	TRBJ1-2	CASSYSTVYGYTF	TGTGCCAGCAGTTACTCTACGGTCTATGGCTACACCTTC
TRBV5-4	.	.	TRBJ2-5	CASSLEGHGETQYF	TGTGCCAGCAGCTTGGAGGGGCATGGGGAGACCCAGTACTTC
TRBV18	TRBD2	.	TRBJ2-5	CASSPRTSGEETQYF	TGTGCCAGCTCACCTCGGACTAGCGGGGAAGAGACCCAGTACTTC
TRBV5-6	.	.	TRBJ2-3	CASSFVGPDTQYF	TGTGCCAGCAGCTTTGTCGGGCCAGATACGCAGTATTTT
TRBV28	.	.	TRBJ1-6	CASSPSSGRANSPLHF	TGTGCCAGCAGTCCCTCATCCGGCAGAGCTAATTCACCCCTCCACTTT
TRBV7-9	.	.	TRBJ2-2	CASSYELSGLGAGELFF	TGTGCCAGCAGCTATGAACTTTCAGGGCTCGGAGCCGGGGAGCTGTTTTTT
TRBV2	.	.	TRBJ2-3	CASRTSSLSTDTQYF	TGTGCCAGCAGAACTAGCTCCCTTAGCACAGATACGCAGTATTTT
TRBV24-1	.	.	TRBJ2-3	CATSDLGPHGSDTQYF	TGTGCCACCAGTGATTTGGGCCCCCATGGTTCAGATACGCAGTATTTT
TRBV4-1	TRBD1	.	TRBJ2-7	CASSHIGRGTAYEQYF	TGCGCCAGCAGCCATATAGGCCGAGGGACAGCCTACGAGCAGTACTTC
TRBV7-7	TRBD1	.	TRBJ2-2	CASWDRLTGELFF	TGTGCTAGCTGGGACAGACTTACCGGGGAGCTGTTTTTT
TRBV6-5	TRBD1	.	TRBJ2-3	CASSVDRNTDTQYF	TGTGCCAGCAGCGTGGACAGGAACACAGATACGCAGTATTTT
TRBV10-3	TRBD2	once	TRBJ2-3	CAISLAGIGTDTQYF	TGTGCCATCAGCCTAGCGGGGATCGGCACAGATACGCAGTATTTT
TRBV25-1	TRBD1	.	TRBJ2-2	CATQEAGGTGELFF	TGTGCCACCCAGGAGGCAGGGGGCACCGGGGAGCTGTTTTTT
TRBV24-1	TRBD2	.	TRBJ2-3	CATSPGLPVHTQYF	TGTGCCACCTCGCCGGGACTACCTGTGCATACGCAGTATTTT
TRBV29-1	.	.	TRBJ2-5	CSQGGGAGETQYF	TGCAGCCAAGGAGGGGGCGCGGGGGAGACCCAGTACTTC
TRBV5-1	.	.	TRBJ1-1	CASSPVGPRQMNTEAFF	TGCGCCAGCAGCCCCGTGGGGCCGCGTCAGATGAACACTGAAGCTTTCTTT
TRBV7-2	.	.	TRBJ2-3	CASSVTGLWADTQYF	TGTGCCAGCAGCGTCACAGGGTTGTGGGCAGATACGCAGTATTTT
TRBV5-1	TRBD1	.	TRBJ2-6	CASSLGQGYPGANVLTF	TGCGCCAGCAGCTTGGGACAGGGGTATCCTGGGGCCAACGTCCTGACTTTC
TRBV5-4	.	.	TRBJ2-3	CASSRTGNSADTQYF	TGTGCCAGCAGCCGAACAGGGAATTCCGCAGATACGCAGTATTTT
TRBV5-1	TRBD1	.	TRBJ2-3	CASSLDRGTDTQYF	TGCGCCAGCAGCTTGGACAGGGGGACAGATACGCAGTATTTT
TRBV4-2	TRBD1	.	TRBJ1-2	CASSQDRGEAYGYTF	TGTGCCAGCAGCCAAGACAGGGGGGAGGCTTATGGCTACACCTTC
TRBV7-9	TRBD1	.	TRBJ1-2	CASSWDSDIYGYTF	TGTGCCAGCAGCTGGGACAGCGATATCTATGGCTACACCTTC
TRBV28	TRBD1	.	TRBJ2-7	CASSDGQGYEQYF	TGTGCCAGCAGTGATGGACAGGGTTACGAGCAGTACTTC
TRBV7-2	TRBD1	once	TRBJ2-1	CASSLLTGVDEQFF	TGTGCCAGCAGCTTGCTTACAGGGGTCGATGAGCAGTTCTTC
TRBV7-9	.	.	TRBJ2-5	CASSPPGLYQETQYF	TGTGCCAGCAGCCCGCCGGGACTTTATCAAGAGACCCAGTACTTC
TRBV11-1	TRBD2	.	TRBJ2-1	CASSKGSGALSDEQFF	TGTGCCAGCAGCAAAGGGAGCGGGGCTCTCTCGGATGAGCAGTTCTTC
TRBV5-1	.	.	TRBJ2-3	CASSLGGRADTQYF	TGCGCCAGCAGCTTGGGGGGCCGTGCAGATACGCAGTATTTT
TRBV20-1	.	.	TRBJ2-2	CSARTGRDTGELFF	TGCAGTGCTAGGACAGGGAGGGACACCGGGGAGCTGTTTTTT
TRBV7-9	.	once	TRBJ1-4	CASSRGGNEKLFF	TGTGCCAGCAGCCGTGGTGGTAATGAAAAACTGTTTTTT
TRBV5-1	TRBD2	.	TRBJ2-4	CASSFSGGADAGAKNIQYF	TGCGCCAGCAGCTTTAGCGGGGGGGCTGATGCGGGAGCCAAAAACATTCAGTACTTC
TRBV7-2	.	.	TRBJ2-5	CASSLGSGQETQYF	TGTGCCAGCAGCTTAGGGTCAGGGCAAGAGACCCAGTACTTC
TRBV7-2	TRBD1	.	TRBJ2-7	CASSGSRDRGPYEQYF	TGTGCCAGCAGCGGAAGCCGGGACAGGGGGCCCTACGAGCAGTACTTC
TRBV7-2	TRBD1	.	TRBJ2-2	CASSKGGPDTGELFF	TGTGCCAGCAGCAAAGGGGGCCCCGACACCGGGGAGCTGTTTTTT
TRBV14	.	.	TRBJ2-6	CASSLGGLGANVLTF	TGTGCCAGCAGCCTTGGGGGTCTGGGGGCCAACGTCCTGACTTTC
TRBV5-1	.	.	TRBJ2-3	CASSFTDTQYF	TGCGCCAGCAGCTTCACAGATACGCAGTATTTT
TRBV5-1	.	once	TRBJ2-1	CASSLTGGLSFNEQFF	TGCGCCAGCAGCTTGACGGGGGGCCTTAGCTTTAATGAGCAGTTCTTC
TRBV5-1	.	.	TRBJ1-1	CASSYSSGNTEAFF	TGCGCCAGCAGCTACTCCTCAGGGAACACTGAAGCTTTCTTT
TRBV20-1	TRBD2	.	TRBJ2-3	CSARTSGRTDTQYF	TGCAGTGCTAGGACTAGCGGGCGCACAGATACGCAGTATTTT
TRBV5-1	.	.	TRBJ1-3	CASSEGAGNTIYF	TGCGCCAGCTCGGAGGGAGCAGGAAACACCATATATTTT
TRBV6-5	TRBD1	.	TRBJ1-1	CASGHRDRNTEAFF	TGTGCCAGCGGCCACCGGGACAGGAACACTGAAGCTTTCTTT
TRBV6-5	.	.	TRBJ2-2	CASSWIRRGTGELFF	TGTGCCAGCAGCTGGATTCGGCGGGGCACCGGGGAGCTGTTTTTT
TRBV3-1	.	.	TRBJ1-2	CASSQGAARSMRYTF	TGTGCCAGCAGCCAAGGGGCAGCCAGATCTATGCGCTACACCTTC
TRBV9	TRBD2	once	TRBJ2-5	CASSVVGEGQETQYF	TGTGCCAGCAGCGTAGTGGGGGAGGGGCAAGAGACCCAGTACTTC
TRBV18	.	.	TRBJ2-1	CASSPPAFDEQFF	TGTGCCAGCTCACCACCCGCTTTCGATGAGCAGTTCTTC
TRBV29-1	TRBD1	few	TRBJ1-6	CSVAQGVDSPLHF	TGCAGCGTTGCACAGGGGGTAGATTCACCCCTCCACTTT
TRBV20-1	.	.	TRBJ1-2	CSASLTYANYGYTF	TGCAGTGCTAGCCTCACGTATGCTAACTATGGCTACACCTTC
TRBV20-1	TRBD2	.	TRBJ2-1	CSARTSGGPSYNEQFF	TGCAGTGCTAGGACTAGCGGGGGGCCCTCCTACAATGAGCAGTTCTTC